This entry lists 28 T cell receptor beta chains sequenced from one sample in a study of OX40 agonist ivuxolimab in advanced cancers. Assay: immunoSEQ multiplex PCR; the TCRdb copy retains only in-frame clones and omits some. The top ten clones hold about 0.76% of a sample with 70,000 to 95,000 clones, approximately 91% of them seen once. Source: CD4+ or CD8+ T cells sorted from blood, taken in a trial of the OX40 agonist ivuxolimab. These receptor sequences come from an adult with an advanced solid tumor such as melanoma, head and neck, liver or kidney cancer.

The J gene is TRBJ2-3, the V gene TRBV5-1; 7 bases fit TRBD2. The ends lost 1 base at V and 0 bases at J; junction bases unmatched: 2. The germline V gene encodes CDR1 SGHRS and CDR2 YFSETQ. This CDR3 region has 15 residues. CDR3 amino acids: CASSLSAGSTDTQYF. The CDR3 coding sequence is TGCGCCAGCAGCTTGTCAGCGGGGAGCACAGATACGCAGTATTTT.

DNA for the CDR3: TGTGCCAGCAGCGCCGGGGGCAGCGGTAACGAGCAGTACTTC. Protein product: CASSAGGSGNEQYF. The chain is built from TRBV7-8 and TRBJ2-7; TRBD1 or TRBD2 may be the D gene (6 bases each). Germline V gives CDR1 SGHVS, CDR2 FQNEAQ. Trimming took off 5 bases at V and 5 bases at J, with 16 bases between the two ends. CDR3 length equals 14 residues.

The CDR3 DNA reads TGCTCGCCTACAACTAATGAAAAACTGTTTTTT. Protein sequence: CSPTTNEKLFF. The rearrangement uses TRBV20-1 and TRBJ1-4; D not certain. Germline V gene lookup returns CDR1 DFQATT and CDR2 SNEGSKA (reference sequence). The CDR3 sequence is 11 residues long.

The gene calls are TRBV28 and TRBJ1-1; 7 bases map to TRBD1. This CDR3 is 16 amino acids long. Germline V gene sequence: CDR1 MDHEN, CDR2 SYDVKM. With V trimmed by 4 bases and J by 3 bases, 11 bases remained unmatched. The CDR3: CASSYRQGRGDTEAFF. For the CDR3, the DNA is TGTGCCAGCAGTTATCGACAGGGACGGGGTGACACTGAAGCTTTCTTT. Variable domain in full (rest from reference TRBV28 and TRBJ1-1): DVKVTQSSRYLVKRTGEKVFLECVQDMDHENMFWYRQDPGLGLRLIYFSYDVKMKEKGDIPEGYSVSREKKERFSLILESASTNQTSMYLCASSYRQGRGDTEAFFGQGTRLTVV.

The rearrangement uses TRBV18 and TRBJ2-6; D might be TRBD1 or TRBD2, each matching 5 bases. V lost 0 bases, J lost 3 bases, and 12 bases lay in between. Germline V gene lookup returns CDR1 KGHSH and CDR2 LQKENI. The CDR3 is 17 residues long. This CDR3 reads CASSPPTGAGGANVLTF. The CDR3 DNA sequence: TGTGCCAGCTCACCACCGACCGGGGCCGGTGGGGCCAACGTCCTGACTTTC.

In its sample, this clone was seen once. The rearrangement uses TRBV29-1 and TRBJ2-3; no clear D. The V gene's germline CDR1 is SQVTM and CDR2 ANQGSEA. V was trimmed by 4 bases and J by 5 bases, leaving 16 bases between them. The CDR3 spans 14 residues. CDR3 nucleotide sequence: TGCAGCGTTGTCCAGACCCTTCAGGTAGATACGCAGTATTTT. It encodes CSVVQTLQVDTQYF.

The V gene is TRBV7-9, the J gene TRBJ1-2; 9 nucleotides line up with TRBD1. The germline V gene has CDR1 SEHNR and CDR2 FQNEAQ (reference sequence). The V and J ends lost 6 bases and 6 bases, in that order; junction bases with no gene match: 5. This CDR3 comprises 13 residues. The CDR3 nucleotides are TGTGCCAGCAGGGAAGGGACAGGGAATGGCTACACCTTC. Amino acids: CASREGTGNGYTF.

The V and J genes are TRBV7-9 and TRBJ1-6, with D possibly being TRBD1 (6 bases). V was trimmed by 3 bases and J by 10 bases, leaving 13 bases between them. The CDR3 extends over 14 amino acids. Germline V lookup: CDR1 SEHNR, CDR2 FQNEAQ (reference sequence). In nucleotides, the CDR3 is TGTGCCAGCAGCTTGGACCAGGGGTTCTCACCCCTCCACTTT. Translating it yields CASSLDQGFSPLHF.

The chain has TRBV28 and TRBJ1-5, with D unclear. V lost 4 bases and J 7 bases, leaving 11 bases between the germline ends. This CDR3 is built from 13 residues. Germline loops: CDR1 MDHEN, CDR2 SYDVKM. Here the CDR3 DNA reads TGTGCCAGCAGTTCTCAGGTCTTCCAGCCCCAGCATTTT. This encodes CASSSQVFQPQHF.

This clone was detected only once. V is TRBV2 and J is TRBJ2-5; D is uncertain. The CDR3 is 13 residues long. CDR1 SNHLY and CDR2 FYNNEI come from the germline V gene. The V end lost 5 bases, the J end lost 5 bases, and 12 bases lay between the germline ends. This CDR3 reads CASSPGLVETQYF. The CDR3 nucleotides are TGTGCCAGCAGTCCGGGTCTTGTGGAGACCCAGTACTTC.

The chain has TRBV18 and TRBJ2-3, with D possibly being TRBD2 (5 bases). CDR1 is KGHSH and CDR2 is LQKENI in the germline V gene. Trimming cost V 4 bases and J 2 bases, with 13 bases left between them. The CDR3 contains 15 residues. CDR3 region: CASSLQMEATDTQYF. The CDR3 nucleotides read TGTGCCAGCTCACTCCAAATGGAGGCCACAGATACGCAGTATTTT.

The rearrangement joins TRBV18 to TRBJ2-2; 7 bases are shared with TRBD1. V gave up 0 bases and J gave up 4 bases; unmatched junction bases: 5. CDR1 KGHSH and CDR2 LQKENI come from the germline V gene. The CDR3 runs 16 residues. The CDR3 nucleotides are TGTGCCAGCTCACCACCCGCAGCAGGGGGCACCGGGGAGCTGTTTTTT. Amino acid sequence: CASSPPAAGGTGELFF. Combining the CDR3 with reference TRBV18 and TRBJ2-2 gives the whole variable domain NAGVMQNPRHLVRRRGQEARLRCSPMKGHSHVYWYRQLPEEGLKFMVYLQKENIIDESGMPKERFSAEFPKEGPSILRIQQVVRGDSAAYFCASSPPAAGGTGELFFGEGSRLTVL.

The V call is TRBV6-1, the J call TRBJ2-2; perhaps D is TRBD1 or TRBD2 (5 bases each). Per germline, CDR1 MNHNS and CDR2 SASEGT. Trimming removed 8 bases from V and 1 base from J, with 11 bases in between. The CDR3 loop spans 14 amino acids. CDR3 bases: TGTGCCAGCGAAGCTGGGGGGAACACCGGGGAGCTGTTTTTT. It yields the protein CASEAGGNTGELFF.

This chain uses TRBV19 with TRBJ2-7; 10 bases match TRBD1. Losses at the gene ends were 7 bases for V and 2 bases for J; bases not matched to a gene: 5. The CDR3 extends over 14 amino acids. In germline, CDR1 is LNHDA, CDR2 SQIVND (reference sequence). The DNA for the CDR3 is TGTGCCAGTACCCCTGGGACAGGGGCCTACGAGCAGTACTTC. This translates into CASTPGTGAYEQYF.

J is TRBJ2-5 and V is TRBV6-5; 10 bases match TRBD1. CDR1 is MNHEY, CDR2 SVGAGI, per germline. Trimming took 4 bases from V and 5 from J; bases not matched to a gene: 7. The CDR3 runs 15 residues. For the CDR3, the DNA is TGTGCCAGCAGTTCCGACAGGGGGCGTTCGGAGACCCAGTACTTC. It codes for CASSSDRGRSETQYF.

This clone was counted once. The chain combines TRBV5-1 with TRBJ1-1; a weak D match, TRBD1 (6 bases). Germline lookup yields CDR1 SGHRS and CDR2 YFSETQ. The ends were cut back, 4 bases at V and 1 base at J, with 11 bases in the middle. There are 14 residues in the CDR3. CDR3 DNA sequence: TGCGCCAGCAGCGGAGGGACATCGAACACTGAAGCTTTCTTT. It specifies CASSGGTSNTEAFF.

The rearrangement links TRBV19 to TRBJ1-1, with D unclear. CDR3 size: 15 residues. The V gene lost 4 bases and the J gene lost 1 base, with 13 bases spanning the gap. The germline V gene has CDR1 LNHDA and CDR2 SQIVND (reference sequence). The CDR3 nucleotides are TGTGCCAGTAGTAATCCGCGGGGAAAGAACACTGAAGCTTTCTTT. Its translation: CASSNPRGKNTEAFF.

The J gene is TRBJ2-7, the V gene TRBV5-6; TRBD1 is a possible D gene (6 bases). Deletions cut 3 bases from V and 4 bases from J, with 8 bases between. This CDR3 comprises 12 residues. Per the germline V gene, CDR1 is SGHDT and CDR2 is YYEEEE. The CDR3 coding sequence is TGTGCCAGCAGCTCGGACAGTTACGAGCAGTACTTC. It encodes CASSSDSYEQYF.

This chain uses TRBV7-2 with TRBJ2-1; tentatively, D is TRBD1 (5 bases). V shed 5 bases and J shed 5 bases, with 16 bases lying between them. Germline V gene sequence: CDR1 SGHTA, CDR2 FQGNSA. The CDR3 has 15 amino acids. The CDR3: CASSRTLTQDNEQFF. The CDR3 coding sequence is TGTGCCAGCAGCCGGACCCTGACACAGGACAATGAGCAGTTCTTC.

V and J are TRBV30 and TRBJ1-4; D unresolved. The CDR3 runs 14 residues. The germline V and J ends were trimmed by 1 base and 4 bases, with 10 bases remaining between them. Per germline, CDR1 GTSNPN and CDR2 SVGIG (reference sequence). This CDR3 is CAWSEGNGNEKLFF. The CDR3, as DNA: TGTGCCTGGAGTGAAGGGAATGGTAATGAAAAACTGTTTTTT.

The rearrangement links TRBV27 to TRBJ2-6, with a tentative D call TRBD1 (5 bases). CDR3 length equals 14 residues. Germline V gene data show CDR1 as MNHEY and CDR2 as SMNVEV (reference sequence). The germline V and J ends were trimmed by 6 bases and 2 bases, with 8 bases remaining between them. The CDR3 DNA reads as TGTGCCAGCAGGCAGGGCGCTGGGGCCAACGTCCTGACTTTC. It yields the protein CASRQGAGANVLTF.

This clone appeared a single time. The gene calls are TRBV30 and TRBJ2-1; D uncertain. The V gene lost 2 bases and the J gene lost 5 bases, with 7 bases spanning the gap. This CDR3 region has 12 residues. The germline V gene has CDR1 GTSNPN and CDR2 SVGIG (reference sequence). The DNA of the CDR3 is TGTGCCTGGAGTCCCAGAGACAATGAGCAGTTCTTC. Protein: CAWSPRDNEQFF.

A word on this clone: Other DNA sequences in this sample translate to the same CDR3. This chain uses TRBV2 with TRBJ2-5; the D call may be TRBD1 or TRBD2 (5 bases each). V was clipped by 7 bases and J by 4 bases, with 10 bases between them. The germline gives CDR1 SNHLY, CDR2 FYNNEI. The CDR3 length is 12 residues. The CDR3 region has the DNA TGTGCCAGCACTGGGGGTGGAGAGACCCAGTACTTC. Protein: CASTGGGETQYF.

This rearrangement joins TRBV29-1 to TRBJ1-1, with D tentatively TRBD1 (6 bases). The CDR3 totals 14 residues. V dropped 7 bases and J dropped 4 bases, with 19 bases sitting between them. CDR1 is SQVTM, CDR2 ANQGSEA, per germline. This chain's CDR3 is CSARRGGAGTEAFF. CDR3 nucleotide sequence: TGCAGCGCCCGGCGCGGGGGGGCGGGCACTGAAGCTTTCTTT.

This sequence joins TRBV5-8 and TRBJ2-7; D is perhaps TRBD2 (6 bases). CDR1 SGHTS and CDR2 YDEGEE come from the germline V gene. V was trimmed by 4 bases and J by 3 bases, leaving 14 bases between them. This CDR3 comprises 14 residues. The CDR3 DNA sequence: TGTGCCAGCAGCCTGGGGGGACTGCACTACGAGCAGTACTTC. Its protein is CASSLGGLHYEQYF. Looking up the rest from reference TRBV5-8 and TRBJ2-7 gives the full variable domain: EAGVTQSPTHLIKTRGQQATLRCSPISGHTSVYWYQQALGLGLQFLLWYDEGEERNRGNFPPRFSGRQFPNYSSELNVNALELEDSALYLCASSLGGLHYEQYFGPGTRLTVT.

This clone was found a few times. The CDR3 loop is CASTRPVGAYGSGYTF. In nucleotides, the CDR3 is TGTGCCAGTACCCGGCCGGTGGGGGCCTATGGCTCTGGCTACACCTTC. J is TRBJ1-2 and V is TRBV19; maybe TRBD1 (6 bases). Germline CDR1 and CDR2: LNHDA and SQIVND (reference sequence). The CDR3 covers 16 residues. Deletions cut 7 bases from V and 7 bases from J, with 25 bases between. The whole variable domain, filled in from reference TRBV19 and TRBJ1-2, reads DGGITQSPKYLFRKEGQNVTLSCEQNLNHDAMYWYRQDPGQGLRLIYYSQIVNDFQKGDIAEGYSVSREKKESFPLTVTSAQKNPTAFYLCASTRPVGAYGSGYTFGSGTRLTVV.

This rearrangement joins TRBV18 to TRBJ2-3; D remains ambiguous. Germline V gives CDR1 KGHSH, CDR2 LQKENI. Trimming cost V 4 bases and J 2 bases, with 7 bases left between them. CDR3 length equals 13 residues. The CDR3 loop is CASSLTNTDTQYF. CDR3 sequence (DNA): TGTGCCAGCTCACTGACGAACACAGATACGCAGTATTTT. The whole variable domain, remainder taken from reference TRBV18 and TRBJ2-3, is NAGVMQNPRHLVRRRGQEARLRCSPMKGHSHVYWYRQLPEEGLKFMVYLQKENIIDESGMPKERFSAEFPKEGPSILRIQQVVRGDSAAYFCASSLTNTDTQYFGPGTRLTVL.

This clone occurred once. This chain connects TRBV28 to TRBJ1-3; 7 positions agree with TRBD1. J lost 6 bases, V lost 6 bases, and 5 bases had no gene match. The CDR3 loop spans 13 amino acids. From germline, CDR1 is MDHEN and CDR2 SYDVKM. In nucleotides, the CDR3 is TGTGCCAGCAGCACTGGGACAGCAAACACCATATATTTT. Its translation: CASSTGTANTIYF.